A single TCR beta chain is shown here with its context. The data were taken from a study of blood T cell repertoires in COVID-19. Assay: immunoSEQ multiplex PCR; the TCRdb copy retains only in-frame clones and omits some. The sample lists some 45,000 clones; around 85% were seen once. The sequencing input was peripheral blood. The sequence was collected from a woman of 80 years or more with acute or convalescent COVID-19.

CDR3 in DNA: TGCGCCAGCAGCGGTACTGACCTGGGACTAGCGGGCTCCTCTGGGGCCAACGTCCTGACTTTC. Translating it yields CASSGTDLGLAGSSGANVLTF. The J gene is TRBJ2-6, the V gene TRBV4-1; 12 nucleotides line up with TRBD2. Trimming removed 5 bases from V and 0 bases from J; junction bases left unmatched: 14. This CDR3 spans 21 amino acids. Germline V gives CDR1 MGHRA, CDR2 YSYEKL.